A selection of T cell receptor beta chains follows, all from one sample in a study of Ad26.COV2.S vaccination and SARS-CoV-2 variants. TCRdb's table, derived via immunoSEQ multiplex PCR, lists solely in-frame clones and lacks some. This table holds approximately 150,000 clones, roughly 85% found once. The sequences come from peripheral blood, collected after recovery from COVID-19. The receptors here all came from a human donor who had recovered from COVID-19. The CDR3 runs from the conserved cysteine through the conserved F or W. The D gene is left open where the match is weak. Rows give clone size only sometimes, using once, few, many, or a class for an expanded clone.

clone_size,d_call,j_call,v_call,cdr3_aa,cdr3_nt
.,TRBD1,TRBJ1-2,TRBV30,CAWSALGQAYLYGYTF,TGTGCCTGGAGTGCCTTGGGACAGGCTTATCTCTATGGCTACACCTTC
.,TRBD2,TRBJ2-7,TRBV19,CASSPGGRGYEQYF,TGTGCCAGTAGCCCGGGGGGGCGCGGATACGAGCAGTACTTC
.,.,TRBJ1-2,TRBV29-1,CSVEDQNPGYTF,TGCAGCGTTGAAGATCAAAACCCTGGCTACACCTTC
few,.,TRBJ1-6,TRBV7-9,CASSLPLEEKRSPLHF,TGTGCCAGCAGCTTACCCTTAGAAGAAAAGCGTTCACCCCTCCACTTT
.,.,TRBJ1-6,TRBV7-8,CASSSRSTEDNSPLHF,TGTGCCAGCAGCTCACGATCGACGGAAGATAATTCACCCCTCCACTTT
.,TRBD1,TRBJ2-5,TRBV30,CAWSGTGAQETQYF,TGTGCCTGGAGTGGTACAGGGGCCCAAGAGACCCAGTACTTC
.,.,TRBJ2-1,TRBV6-5,CASSYDRDYNEQFF,TGTGCCAGCAGTTACGACAGAGATTACAATGAGCAGTTCTTC
.,TRBD1,TRBJ2-7,TRBV19,CASSPTGQVSYEQYF,TGTGCCAGTAGTCCAACGGGACAGGTCTCCTACGAGCAGTACTTC
.,.,TRBJ2-2,TRBV28,CASSLHSPGRRLVLNTGELFF,TGTGCCAGCAGTTTGCATTCCCCGGGACGGAGATTGGTCCTGAACACCGGGGAGCTGTTTTTT
.,.,TRBJ2-3,TRBV27,CASIPPGQSDTQYF,TGTGCCAGCATCCCCCCAGGGCAGTCAGATACGCAGTATTTT
.,TRBD1,TRBJ2-5,TRBV6-5,CASSSRTGPETQYF,TGTGCCAGCAGTTCCCGGACAGGGCCAGAGACCCAGTACTTC
.,.,TRBJ2-1,TRBV19,CASSIKGSSYNEQFF,TGTGCCAGTAGTATTAAGGGTAGCTCCTACAATGAGCAGTTCTTC
.,.,TRBJ1-5,TRBV3-1/TRBV3-2,CASSQVKEAGNQPQHF,TGTGCCAGCAGCCAAGTAAAAGAAGCAGGCAATCAGCCCCAGCATTTT
.,.,TRBJ2-5,TRBV30,CAWSLAIGETQYF,TGTGCCTGGAGCCTTGCGATTGGAGAGACCCAGTACTTC
.,TRBD1,TRBJ1-5,TRBV10-3,CATSGGSGNQPQHF,TGTGCCACCTCAGGGGGCAGCGGCAATCAGCCCCAGCATTTT
.,TRBD2,TRBJ2-7,TRBV29-1,CSVEVLSGGSSYEQYF,TGCAGCGTTGAAGTTCTTAGCGGGGGGTCCTCCTACGAGCAGTACTTC
.,TRBD1,TRBJ1-4,TRBV6-5,CASSAGTGREKLFF,TGTGCCAGCAGCGCCGGGACAGGGCGGGAAAAACTGTTTTTT
.,.,TRBJ2-5,TRBV5-1,CASSLAGPQETQYF,TGCGCCAGCAGCTTGGCGGGGCCCCAGGAGACCCAGTACTTC
.,.,TRBJ2-5,TRBV6-5,CATGGAGWYQETQYF,TGTGCCACCGGTGGGGCTGGGTGGTACCAAGAGACCCAGTACTTC
once,.,TRBJ1-1,TRBV6-2/TRBV6-3,CASSYTRYFGAEAFF,TGTGCCAGCAGTTATACTCGTTACTTTGGCGCTGAAGCTTTCTTT
once,TRBD2,TRBJ2-1,TRBV24-1,CATSGEVGTSGALLANEQFF,TGTGCCACCAGTGGGGAAGTCGGGACTAGCGGGGCCCTCCTGGCCAATGAGCAGTTCTTC
.,.,TRBJ1-1,TRBV9,CASSVEGGRRFTEAFF,TGTGCCAGCAGCGTAGAGGGGGGGCGAAGGTTCACTGAAGCTTTCTTT
.,.,TRBJ2-7,TRBV4-3,CASSQFVRGRGWSSYEQYF,TGCGCCAGCAGCCAATTTGTCAGGGGGAGGGGGTGGAGCTCCTACGAGCAGTACTTC
.,.,TRBJ2-1,TRBV7-2,CASRSDPSSYNEQFF,TGTGCCAGCAGATCGGACCCGAGCTCCTACAATGAGCAGTTCTTC
.,.,TRBJ1-1,TRBV7-2,CASSLSPGGLGNTEAFF,TGTGCCAGCAGCTTAAGTCCTGGGGGCTTGGGGAACACTGAAGCTTTCTTT
.,.,TRBJ2-2,TRBV11-2,CASSLWGRSTGELFF,TGTGCCAGCAGCTTGTGGGGTCGGAGCACCGGGGAGCTGTTTTTT